A single sample is the source of the 20 T cell receptor beta chains below, sequenced in a study of blood T cell repertoires in COVID-19. Data came from immunoSEQ multiplex PCR; TCRdb stores just in-frame clones and leaves some out. The sample lists 230,000 or so clones, around 80% occurring once. Source material: peripheral blood. The receptors were gathered from a woman in her forties who had recovered from COVID-19.

The chain carries TRBV7-3 and TRBJ2-4; possibly TRBD2 for D (5 bases). Germline values: CDR1 SGHTA, CDR2 FQGTGA. The CDR3 extends over 14 amino acids. The V gene lost 3 bases and the J gene lost 8 bases, with 14 bases spanning the gap. In nucleotides, the CDR3 is TGTGCCAGCAGCTTCGGCGGGCGCGGTGACATTCAGTACTTC. This gives the protein CASSFGGRGDIQYF.

V is TRBV6-4 and J is TRBJ2-3; D might be TRBD2 (5 bases). Germline V gives CDR1 MRHNA, CDR2 SNTAGT. CDR3 size: 16 residues. V was shortened by 4 bases and J by 0 bases, with 14 bases between the two germline ends. CDR3 sequence: CASSVDWFTSTDTQYF. In DNA form, the CDR3 reads TGTGCCAGCAGTGTGGACTGGTTTACTAGCACAGATACGCAGTATTTT.

V gene TRBV7-2 combines with J gene TRBJ2-5, with D possibly TRBD1 on 6 matching bases. Germline V lookup: CDR1 SGHTA, CDR2 FQGNSA. Trimming stripped 2 bases from V and 3 bases from J, with 10 bases between. The CDR3 contains 14 residues. CDR3 region: CASSLLQGKETQYF. CDR3 bases: TGTGCCAGCAGCTTACTCCAGGGGAAAGAGACCCAGTACTTC. Drawing the rest from reference TRBV7-2 and TRBJ2-5, the complete variable domain is GAGVSQSPSNKVTEKGKDVELRCDPISGHTALYWYRQSLGQGLEFLIYFQGNSAPDKSGLPSDRFSAERTGGSVSTLTIQRTQQEDSAVYLCASSLLQGKETQYFGPGTRLLVL.

The chain recombines TRBV21-1 with TRBJ1-1. TRBV21-1 is marked as a pseudogene. CDR3 length: 17 residues. The CDR3 reads CASSKAGWRRPNTEAFF. CDR3 nucleotide sequence: TGTGCCAGCAGCAAAGCAGGGTGGAGGAGACCGAACACTGAAGCTTTCTTT.

This clone came up a few times. The chain has TRBV6-5 and TRBJ1-1, with 9 nucleotides matching TRBD1. With V trimmed by 6 bases and J by 8 bases, 10 bases remained unmatched. Germline CDR1 and CDR2: MNHEY and SVGAGI. This CDR3 has 14 amino acids. CDR3 loop: CASSHRDRDGEAFF. In DNA form, the CDR3 reads TGTGCCAGCAGCCACCGGGACAGGGACGGAGAAGCTTTCTTT.

The CDR3 region is CASSQDGPGANVLTF. For the CDR3, the DNA is TGCGCCAGCAGCCAAGATGGGCCAGGGGCCAACGTCCTGACTTTC. The chain recombines TRBV4-1 with TRBJ2-6; D remains ambiguous. The CDR3 loop spans 15 amino acids. Trimming stripped 0 bases from V and 4 bases from J, with 7 bases between. The germline V gene has CDR1 MGHRA and CDR2 YSYEKL.

J is TRBJ1-1 and V is TRBV6-2 or TRBV6-3, with D unclear. Deletions cut 0 bases from V and 4 bases from J, with 9 bases between. The germline CDR1 and CDR2 sequences are MNHEY and SVGEGT. The CDR3 sequence is 14 residues long. The CDR3 DNA sequence: TGTGCCAGCAGTTACTCGAAAGTCGGCACTGAAGCTTTCTTT. Translation gives CASSYSKVGTEAFF.

This clone was picked up one time. The J gene is TRBJ1-1, the V gene TRBV4-3, with D unclear. Trimming shortened V by 2 bases and J by 1 base, and 8 bases separated the two germline ends. The CDR3 totals 14 residues. The germline CDR1 and CDR2 sequences are LGHNA and YSLEER. The DNA for the CDR3 is TGCGCCAGCAGCCAATCGAGGCAGAACACTGAAGCTTTCTTT. It is translated as CASSQSRQNTEAFF.

The chain links TRBV1 to TRBJ1-2. TRBV1 is a known pseudogene. The CDR3 contains 14 residues. This chain's CDR3 is CTSSPHRVSYGYTF. The CDR3 DNA reads as TGCACCAGCAGCCCTCATCGGGTCTCCTATGGCTACACCTTC.

V is TRBV7-2 and J is TRBJ1-6, with D unresolved. Germline V CDR1 and CDR2: SGHTA, FQGNSA. The CDR3 length is 13 residues. Trimming left V 2 bases short and J 8 bases short, with 7 bases between. CDR3 bases: TGTGCCAGCAGCTTATTTGCGTATTCACCCCTCCACTTT. Translated, it gives CASSLFAYSPLHF.

This chain links TRBV29-1 with TRBJ2-7; the D gene is possibly TRBD1 (6 bases). The germline V gene encodes CDR1 SQVTM and CDR2 ANQGSEA. V lost 4 bases, J lost 9 bases, and 16 bases lay in between. The CDR3 spans 12 residues. CDR3 DNA sequence: TGCAGCGTTGTTCTCGAGGGGGTTAGGCAGTACTTC. It specifies CSVVLEGVRQYF.

This rearrangement joins TRBV14 to TRBJ2-3, with D possibly TRBD2 on 6 matching bases. CDR1 is SGHDN and CDR2 is FVKESK in the germline V gene. CDR3 length: 15 amino acids. V was trimmed by 6 bases and J by 8 bases, leaving 21 bases between them. DNA for the CDR3: TGTGCCAGCAGTCGAGGATTAGGCGGGGTCGGTACGCAGTATTTT. Its protein product is CASSRGLGGVGTQYF.

This chain joins TRBV6-1 and TRBJ2-1, with D unclear. The CDR3 length is 11 residues. Between the trimmed V and J ends, which lost 3 bases and 10 bases, there was a span of 7 bases. Germline values: CDR1 MNHNS, CDR2 SASEGT. CDR3 amino acids: CASSDWQEQFF. The CDR3 nucleotides are TGTGCCAGCAGTGATTGGCAAGAGCAGTTCTTC.

The chain employs TRBV30 and TRBJ1-2; D is ambiguous. This CDR3 is 11 amino acids long. CDR1 and CDR2 (germline): GTSNPN, SVGIG (reference sequence). V was cut by 2 bases and J by 7 bases, with 8 bases left in between. CDR3 residues: CAWSPVSGYTF. Here the CDR3 DNA reads TGTGCCTGGAGTCCCGTGAGTGGCTACACCTTC.

This clone was seen only a few times. V is TRBV7-6 and J is TRBJ2-2, with a weak D call TRBD1 (6 bases). V was cut by 3 bases and J by 7 bases, with 15 bases left in between. The V gene's germline CDR1 is SGHVS and CDR2 FNYEAQ. The CDR3 loop spans 15 amino acids. CDR3 DNA: TGTGCCAGCAGCTTGAATACAGGGACAAGCGGGGAGCTGTTTTTT. It specifies CASSLNTGTSGELFF.

The CDR3 region has the DNA TGTGCCAGTAGTATGGACAGTATTTATGGCTACACCTTC. Translating gives CASSMDSIYGYTF. This rearrangement joins TRBV19 to TRBJ1-2; D might be TRBD1 (6 bases). This CDR3 has 13 residues. V was trimmed by 3 bases and J by 5 bases, leaving 10 bases between them. The germline gives CDR1 LNHDA, CDR2 SQIVND (reference sequence).

The chain joins TRBV9 to TRBJ1-1; no clear D. The CDR3 consists of 15 residues. Germline V gene lookup returns CDR1 SGDLS and CDR2 YYNGEE. Trimming pared 1 base from V and 0 bases from J, leaving 10 bases between. CDR3 amino acids: CASSVKAGMNTEAFF. CDR3 coding DNA: TGTGCCAGCAGCGTAAAGGCAGGAATGAACACTGAAGCTTTCTTT.

V and J are TRBV7-6 and TRBJ2-3; 11 bases fit TRBD1. Germline CDR1 and CDR2: SGHVS and FNYEAQ. Trimming at V came to 4 bases and at J to 0 bases, leaving 3 bases not matched to a gene. The CDR3 has 16 residues. For the CDR3, the DNA is TGTGCCAGCAGCTGGACAGGGGGCGGAAGCACAGATACGCAGTATTTT. It specifies CASSWTGGGSTDTQYF. Using reference TRBV7-6 and TRBJ2-3 for the parts outside the CDR3, the full variable domain is GAGVSQSPRYKVTKRGQDVALRCDPISGHVSLYWYRQALGQGPEFLTYFNYEAQQDKSGLPNDRFSAERPEGSISTLTIQRTEQRDSAMYRCASSWTGGGSTDTQYFGPGTRLTVL.

Worth noting for this clone: One base away lies a much larger clone, so this may be a sequencing read error. The chain recombines TRBV25-1 with TRBJ2-2; 8 bases map to TRBD2. The germline CDR1 and CDR2 sequences are MGHDK and SYGVNS. This CDR3 is 15 amino acids long. DNA for the CDR3: TGTGCCCGCAGCCGACCGGGGGGGGGAACCGGGGAGCTGTTTTTT. It yields the protein CARSRPGGGTGELFF.

The count of this clone is one. The sample has other DNA sequences that encode this CDR3 too. The chain has TRBV30 and TRBJ1-1; D is undetermined. The germline gives CDR1 GTSNPN, CDR2 SVGIG (reference sequence). The CDR3 spans 16 residues. V was clipped by 4 bases and J by 3 bases, with 21 bases between them. The DNA of the CDR3 is TGTGCCTGGACCCGGGGTATTTCAGTGGGAGACACTGAAGCTTTCTTT. Translated, it gives CAWTRGISVGDTEAFF.